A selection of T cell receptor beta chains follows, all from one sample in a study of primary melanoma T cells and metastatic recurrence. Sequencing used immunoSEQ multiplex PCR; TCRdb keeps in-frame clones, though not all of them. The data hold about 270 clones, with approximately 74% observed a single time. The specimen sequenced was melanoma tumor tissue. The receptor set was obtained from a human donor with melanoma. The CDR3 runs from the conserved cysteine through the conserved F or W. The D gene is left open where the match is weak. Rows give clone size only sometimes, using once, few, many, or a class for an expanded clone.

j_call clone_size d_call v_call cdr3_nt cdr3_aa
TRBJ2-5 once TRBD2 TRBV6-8 TGTGCCAGCAGGCGGGGGGGAGAGACCCAGTACTTC CASRRGGETQYF
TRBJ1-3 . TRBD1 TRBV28 TGTGCCAGCAGCTGGGGACAGCTGGGAAACACCATATATTTT CASSWGQLGNTIYF
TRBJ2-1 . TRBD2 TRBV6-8 TGTGCCAGCAGGCGGACTAGCGGGAGTTACAATGAGCAGTTCTTC CASRRTSGSYNEQFF
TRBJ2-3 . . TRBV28 TGTGCCACAACCGGGTCGGTTCAGCCGGGAGATACGCAGTATTTT CATTGSVQPGDTQYF
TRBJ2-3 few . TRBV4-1 TGCGCCAGCAGCTATCAGAGGGCAGATACGCAGTATTTT CASSYQRADTQYF
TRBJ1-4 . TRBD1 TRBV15 TGTGCTACCAGCAGCCGGGACAGAGGATTCCGCAATGAAAAACTGTTTTTT CATSSRDRGFRNEKLFF
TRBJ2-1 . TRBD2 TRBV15 TGTGCCACCAGCCTTCGTAGGCGGGAGGCCCTTCCTACCTACAATGAGCAGTTCTTC CATSLRRREALPTYNEQFF
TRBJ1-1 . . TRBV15 TGTGCCACCAGCCCAGATGGGGGGGGGAACACTGAAGCTTTCTTT CATSPDGGGNTEAFF